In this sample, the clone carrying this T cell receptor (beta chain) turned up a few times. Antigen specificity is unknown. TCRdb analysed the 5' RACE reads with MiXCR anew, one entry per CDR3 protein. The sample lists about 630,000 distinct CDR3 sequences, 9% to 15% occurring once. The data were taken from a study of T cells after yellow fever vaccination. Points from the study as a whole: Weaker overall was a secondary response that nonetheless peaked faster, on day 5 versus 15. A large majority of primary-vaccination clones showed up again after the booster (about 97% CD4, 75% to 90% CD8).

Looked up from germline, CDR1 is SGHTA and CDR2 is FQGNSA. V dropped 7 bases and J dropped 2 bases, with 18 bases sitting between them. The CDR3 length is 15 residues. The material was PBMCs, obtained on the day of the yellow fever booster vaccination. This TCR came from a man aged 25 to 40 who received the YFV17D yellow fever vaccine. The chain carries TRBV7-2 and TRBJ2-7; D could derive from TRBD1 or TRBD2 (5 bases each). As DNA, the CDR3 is TGTGCCAGCACCCGGCGTGGGGGAAACGCCTACGAGCAGTACTTC. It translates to CASTRRGGNAYEQYF.